The rows below give T cell receptor beta chains drawn from one sample of a study of vaccination effects on CD4 cells after COVID-19. The antigens these receptors bind are not known. Assay used: immunoSEQ multiplex PCR; TCRdb lists only in-frame clones, some missing. The profile shows 26,000 or so clones, roughly two thirds of them singletons. Sequenced here: CD4+ T cells from PBMCs cultured with SARS-CoV-2 spike peptides, sampled before COVID-19 vaccination. The receptors come from a human donor who received a COVID-19 vaccine. CDR3s include the opening cysteine and the closing phenylalanine or tryptophan.

>18|TRBJ2-2|TRBV4-2
CASSQPGLGGRNTGELFF
>18|TRBJ2-7|TRBV12-5
CASGLVVSGSRGKYEQYF
>17|TRBJ2-7|TRBV5-1
CASSLARRGGGPYEQYF
>14|TRBJ2-7|TRBV6-5
CASSYGTESYEQYF
>18|TRBJ2-2|TRBV7-9
CASSLASGASTNTGELFF
>18|TRBJ2-2|TRBV14
CASSPGTWGRTNTGELFF
>14|TRBJ2-1|TRBV29-1
CSARAGVPPNEQFF
>15|TRBJ1-1|TRBV9
CASSVEGGRDTEAFF
>14|TRBJ2-5|TRBV11-2
CASSLGGSQETQYF
>13|TRBJ2-5|TRBV5-4
CASSLVDQETQYF
>17|TRBJ2-1|TRBV4-1
CASSQWTGRETFNEQFF
>14|TRBJ1-5|TRBV5-8
CASSLGAVGQPQHF
>14|TRBJ1-1|TRBV6-5
CASSTGTENTEAFF
>14|TRBJ2-5|TRBV5-5
CASSLLSGTETQYF
>16|TRBJ2-3|TRBV15
CATSRGTSGAGDTQYF
>16|TRBJ1-1|TRBV4-1
CASSLSPRTGNTEAFF
>15|TRBJ2-5|TRBV5-7
CASSFHGWTKETQYF
>14|TRBJ1-2|TRBV5-1
CASSQKQGSYGYTF
>13|TRBJ2-5|TRBV6-5
CASSPLAAETQYF
>15|TRBJ1-2|TRBV19
CASSIPLASRRGYTF
>13|TRBJ1-1|TRBV19
CASKLEGNTEAFF
>14|TRBJ1-2|TRBV18
CASSPDRTGYGYTF
>12|TRBJ2-7|TRBV11-2
CASNIAGIEQYF
>16|TRBJ2-2|TRBV4-1
CASSQGGLLNTGELFF
>12|TRBJ2-3|TRBV7-9
CASRGGKHTQYF
>13|TRBJ2-3|TRBV18
CASSPSITDTQYF
>14|TRBJ1-1|TRBV5-1
CASSYRDRGTEAFF
>16|TRBJ1-5|TRBV4-1
CASSHGQGRESQPQHF
>16|TRBJ2-1|TRBV6-1
CASSDLRLAGVNEQFF
>14|TRBJ2-5|TRBV3-1/TRBV3-2
CASGGGHTQETQYF
>12|TRBJ2-7|TRBV6-5
CASLKDPYEQYF
>13|TRBJ1-2|TRBV2
CASSVGLGDGYTF
>16|TRBJ2-7|TRBV11-2
CASSFARRGSSYEQYF
>13|TRBJ2-7|TRBV6-5
CASSYSTLYEQYF
>15|TRBJ2-5|TRBV28
CASSVMGTGRETQYF
>14|TRBJ2-7|TRBV5-1
CASSSGLVGYEQYF
>13|TRBJ2-5|TRBV10-2
CASSASSWETQYF
>13|TRBJ1-3|TRBV18
CASTTGAGNTIYF
>18|TRBJ1-2|TRBV12-5
CASGFPTRGNSTNYGYTF
>14|TRBJ1-2|TRBV6-5
CASRGDRYVYGYTF
>12|TRBJ1-1|TRBV29-1
CSVSTGTTEAFF
>16|TRBJ2-5|TRBV4-2
CASSQWWGPYQETQYF
>12|TRBJ2-7|TRBV6-5
CASRTGDYEQYF
>15|TRBJ1-4|TRBV4-1
CASSPQAGAGEKLFF
>14|TRBJ2-4|TRBV5-1
CASSLEGGRNIQYF
>11|TRBJ1-2|TRBV11-2
CASSSGDGYTF
>13|TRBJ1-6|TRBV10-1
CASSEGYNSPLHF
>13|TRBJ1-6|TRBV5-6
CASSLTENSPLHF
>16|TRBJ2-2|TRBV18
CASSRRTSGTAGELFF
>15|TRBJ2-3|TRBV2
CASSDFGQGSDTQYF
>17|TRBJ2-5|TRBV4-2
CASSHRTEPRAQETQYF
>14|TRBJ1-6|TRBV19
CASSTGPASSPLHF
>14|TRBJ2-7|TRBV19
CASSMMGGRGEQYF